Listed below are T cell receptor beta chains from one sample, sequenced in a study of T cell repertoires in cytomegalovirus infection. TCRdb independently ran MiXCR on the reads; one entry per CDR3 protein. The table includes more than 150,000 distinct CDR3 sequences, roughly 18% detected once. Material: CD8+ T cells from PBMCs. The receptors were gathered from a human donor in good health (CMV status not recorded). Some clones in this sample may be carry-over from other donors' samples. Both conserved end residues are part of each CDR3. The D gene is left open where the match is weak.

v_call,d_call,cdr3_aa
TRBV29-1,.,CSVAGGLSGEQYF
TRBV28,.,CASSFGGDYYEQYF
TRBV6-2/TRBV6-3,TRBD2,CASRISGTTDTGELFF
TRBV29-1,.,CSVERQGSQSLWGYTF
TRBV6-2/TRBV6-3,.,CASSFTWGSGELFF
TRBV7-8,.,CASSLATAPSYEQYF
TRBV29-1,.,CSVDQDGPGNQPQHF
TRBV7-6,.,CASSRKAGLDAYSPLHF
TRBV9,TRBD1,CASSARGQGYSYEQYF
TRBV7-8,.,CASSLETSGGDTQYF
TRBV5-6,TRBD1,CASSIRTGLILEQYF
TRBV7-8,TRBD1,CASSSLQGTGGYEQYF
TRBV28,.,CASRDTSYEQYF
TRBV28,.,CASREGSNEQFF
TRBV29-1,TRBD1,CSVLHRGRYEQYF
TRBV7-9,.,CASSLAPLGESYNEQFF
TRBV29-1,.,CSVERDGGYNEQFF
TRBV6-1,TRBD2,CASNLHSGGGETQYF
TRBV7-9,TRBD2,CASSFPAGLAMDEQFF
TRBV6-2/TRBV6-3,TRBD1,CAISGTGDNEQFF
TRBV6-5,.,CASSYGVAGANVLTF
TRBV18,TRBD2,CASSPGNSGMAYNEQFF
TRBV6-2/TRBV6-3,.,CASSYSRGTNYEQYF
TRBV2,.,CASSSSIGNEQFF
TRBV23-1,.,CASSQFVPDEFPDQPQHF
TRBV28,TRBD2,CASSLELAGGPYEQYF
TRBV7-2,.,CASSFSPGELFF
TRBV7-6,.,CASSQLPNLGTEAFF
TRBV28,.,CATSTRAGDTF
TRBV11-2,.,CASSLNPTFSISGSRKVYGYTF
TRBV7-2,.,CASSLAGGIYYEQYF
TRBV7-9,TRBD1,CASRASYRDRVNNEQFF
TRBV29-1,.,CSSTIQGSGNTIYF
TRBV7-2,.,CASSPSSAGLNTEAFF
TRBV7-8,TRBD2,CASSWENKTSGDPYEQYF
TRBV7-2,.,CASTSPSSYNEQFF
TRBV6-2/TRBV6-3,TRBD2,CASSYPVRGKLAASYNEQFF
TRBV7-6,.,CASSRQVANTGELFF
TRBV7-3,.,CASSPGSRETQYF
TRBV27,.,CASSFQQASTDTQYF
TRBV7-3,TRBD2,CASSPTSGGGGEQFF
TRBV28,.,CASNGGGSTEAFF
TRBV6-4,.,CASSDSRLSGYTF
TRBV6-6,TRBD2,CASSVDSGYNEQFF
TRBV7-2,.,CASSLVSGYEQYF
TRBV29-1,.,CSGTRGAQETQYF